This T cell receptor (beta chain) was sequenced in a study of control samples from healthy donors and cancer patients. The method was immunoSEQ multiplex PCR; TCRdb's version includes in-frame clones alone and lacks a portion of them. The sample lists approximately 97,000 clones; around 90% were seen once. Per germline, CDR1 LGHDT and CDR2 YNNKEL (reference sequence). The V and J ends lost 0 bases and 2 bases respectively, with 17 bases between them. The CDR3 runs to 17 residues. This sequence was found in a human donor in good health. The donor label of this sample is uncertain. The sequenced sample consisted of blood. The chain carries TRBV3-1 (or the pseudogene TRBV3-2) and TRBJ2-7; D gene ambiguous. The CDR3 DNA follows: TGTGCCAGCAGCCAAGATGGTTGGCTATTTTATACCTACGAGCAGTACGTC. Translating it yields CASSQDGWLFYTYEQYV.